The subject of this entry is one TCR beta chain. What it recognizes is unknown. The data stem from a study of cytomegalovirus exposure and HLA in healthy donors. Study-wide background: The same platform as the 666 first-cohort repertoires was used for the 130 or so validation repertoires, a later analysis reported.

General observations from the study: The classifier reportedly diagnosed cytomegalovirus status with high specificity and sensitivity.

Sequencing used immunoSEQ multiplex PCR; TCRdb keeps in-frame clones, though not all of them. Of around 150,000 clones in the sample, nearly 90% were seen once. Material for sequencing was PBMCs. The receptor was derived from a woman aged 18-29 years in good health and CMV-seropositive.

The CDR3 loop is CAIMDRVEYNYGYTF. For the CDR3, the DNA is TGTGCCATCATGGACAGGGTAGAATATAACTATGGCTACACCTTC. The chain couples TRBV10-3 to TRBJ1-2, with 8 positions matching TRBD1. Looked up from germline, CDR1 is ENHRY and CDR2 is SYGVKD. Losses at the gene ends were 7 bases for V and 1 base for J; bases not matched to a gene: 8. This CDR3 comprises 15 residues.